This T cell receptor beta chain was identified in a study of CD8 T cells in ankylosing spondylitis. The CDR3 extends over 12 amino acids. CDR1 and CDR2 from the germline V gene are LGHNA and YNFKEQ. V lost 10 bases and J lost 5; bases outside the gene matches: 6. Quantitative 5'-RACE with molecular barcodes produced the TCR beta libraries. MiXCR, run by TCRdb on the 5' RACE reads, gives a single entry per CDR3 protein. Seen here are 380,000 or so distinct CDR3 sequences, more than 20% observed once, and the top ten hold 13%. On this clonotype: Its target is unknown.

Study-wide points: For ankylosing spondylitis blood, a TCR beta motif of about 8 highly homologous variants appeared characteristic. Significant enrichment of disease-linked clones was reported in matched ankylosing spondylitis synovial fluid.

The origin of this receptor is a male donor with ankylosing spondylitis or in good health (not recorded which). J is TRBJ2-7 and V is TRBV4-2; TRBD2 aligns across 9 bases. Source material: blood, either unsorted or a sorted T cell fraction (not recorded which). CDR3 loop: CATRGGADEQYF. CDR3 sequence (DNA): TGTGCCACCCGCGGGGGGGCCGACGAGCAGTACTTC.